The present T cell receptor beta chain was sequenced within a study of vaccination and CD4 T cells after COVID-19. Oncomine TCR Beta short-read sequencing was applied to DNA from cultured CD4+ T cells. TCRdb reprocessed the PCR reads via MiXCR and lists one record per CDR3 protein. This table has 24,000 or so distinct CDR3 sequences, 43% appearing once. The treatment: approximately 11-day PBMC culture with coronavirus spike peptide pools or control peptides (ViraFEST assay). This clonotype was observed a few times. What it binds is unknown. The CDR3 has 13 residues. CDR1 and CDR2 from the germline V gene are SGHKS and YYEKEE (reference sequence). Trimming left V 0 bases short and J 6 bases short, with 7 bases between.

The V and J genes are TRBV5-5 and TRBJ1-5; D is unresolved. The clonotype originates from a human donor who had recovered from COVID-19. Sequenced material: CD4+ T cells from blood, cultured in vitro. The CDR3 bases are TGTGCCAGCAGCTTGGAATGGGGTCAGCCCCAGCATTTT. It specifies CASSLEWGQPQHF. The whole variable domain, remainder taken from reference TRBV5-5 and TRBJ1-5, is DAGVTQSPTHLIKTRGQQVTLRCSPISGHKSVSWYQQVLGQGPQFIFQYYEKEERGRGNFPDRFSARQFPNYSSELNVNALLLGDSALYLCASSLEWGQPQHFGDGTRLSIL.